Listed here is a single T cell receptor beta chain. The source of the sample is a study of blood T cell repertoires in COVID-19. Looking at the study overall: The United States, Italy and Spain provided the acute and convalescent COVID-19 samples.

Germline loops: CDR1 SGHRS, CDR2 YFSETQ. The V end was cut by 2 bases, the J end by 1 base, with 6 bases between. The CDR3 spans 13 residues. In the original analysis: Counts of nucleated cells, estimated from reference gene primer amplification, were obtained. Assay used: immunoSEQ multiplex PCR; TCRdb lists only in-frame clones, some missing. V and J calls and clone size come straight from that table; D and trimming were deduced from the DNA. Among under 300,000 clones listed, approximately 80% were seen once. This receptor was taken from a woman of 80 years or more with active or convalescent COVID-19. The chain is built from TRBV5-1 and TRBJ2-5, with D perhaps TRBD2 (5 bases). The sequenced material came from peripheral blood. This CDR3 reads CASSFGLQETQYF. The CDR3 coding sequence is TGCGCCAGCAGCTTCGGACTCCAAGAGACCCAGTACTTC.